This is a list of T cell receptor beta chains from one sample in a study of blood T cell repertoires in COVID-19. Only in-frame clones appear in the TCRdb table, and some are missing; sequencing was by immunoSEQ multiplex PCR. The sample includes about 51,000 clones, 65% to 90% seen only once; the top ten take over 1%. The sequencing sample was made of peripheral blood. These receptors came from a man aged 55 to 70 with acute or convalescent COVID-19. The CDR3 runs from the conserved cysteine through the conserved F or W. The D gene is left open where the match is weak. Clone sizes are given selectively: once, few, many, or a class where the clone is expanded.

abundance	v_gene	d_gene	j_gene	CDR3aa	CDR3nt
-	TRBV6-5	-	TRBJ1-1	CASSLSNTEAFF	TGTGCCAGCAGTTTATCGAACACTGAAGCTTTCTTT
medium-sized	TRBV23-1	TRBD1	TRBJ2-2	CASSPPGQAISGELFF	TGCGCCAGCAGTCCCCCGGGACAGGCGATCTCCGGGGAGCTGTTTTTT
once	TRBV4-3	TRBD1	TRBJ1-2	CASSQDPTGGHYGYTF	TGCGCCAGCAGCCAAGACCCTACAGGGGGACACTATGGCTACACCTTC
-	TRBV7-9	-	TRBJ2-2	CASSLVSRELFF	TGTGCCAGCAGCTTAGTGTCTCGGGAGCTGTTTTTT
-	TRBV5-6	TRBD1	TRBJ1-2	CASSSRRDRAF	TGTGCCAGCAGCTCCCGAAGGGACAGGGCCTTC
-	TRBV19	-	TRBJ1-2	CASSPQGRYGYTF	TGTGCCAGTAGTCCACAGGGACGATATGGCTACACCTTC
-	TRBV5-4	-	TRBJ1-2	CASSLVGDYGYTF	TGTGCCAGCAGCTTGGTCGGGGACTATGGCTACACCTTC
-	TRBV27	-	TRBJ2-1	CASKQRNNEQFF	TGTGCCAGCAAGCAGCGGAACAATGAGCAGTTCTTC
-	TRBV18	-	TRBJ1-1	CASSPLSGGTEAFF	TGTGCCAGCTCACCACTTTCCGGGGGCACTGAAGCTTTCTTT
-	TRBV19	-	TRBJ1-5	CASSKTGGSVGNQPQHF	TGTGCCAGTAGTAAAACTGGCGGGTCCGTCGGCAATCAGCCCCAGCATTTT
-	TRBV10-3	-	TRBJ2-5	CAISVSQETQYF	TGTGCCATCAGTGTTTCGCAGGAGACCCAGTACTTC
-	TRBV5-1	-	TRBJ1-2	CASSLATGTSGYTF	TGCGCCAGCAGCTTGGCTACAGGCACAAGCGGCTACACCTTC
-	TRBV5-6	-	TRBJ2-7	CASSLSVGEQYF	TGTGCCAGCAGCTTATCGGTTGGCGAGCAGTACTTC
-	TRBV6-5	-	TRBJ2-7	CASQGAYEQYF	TGTGCCAGCCAGGGTGCCTACGAGCAGTACTTC
-	TRBV27	TRBD2	TRBJ2-1	CASTLGTSGGAANEQFF	TGTGCCAGCACCCTAGGGACTAGCGGGGGGGCCGCCAATGAGCAGTTCTTC
-	TRBV3-1/TRBV3-2	TRBD1	TRBJ1-2	CASSPRTGDYGYTF	TGTGCCAGCAGCCCCCGGACAGGGGACTATGGCTACACCTTC
-	TRBV6-5	-	TRBJ1-1	CASSYGGGQNTEAFF	TGTGCCAGCAGTTATGGGGGGGGCCAGAACACTGAAGCTTTCTTT
-	TRBV12-3/TRBV12-4	TRBD1	TRBJ1-2	CASSGQGHYGYTF	TGTGCCAGCAGTGGACAGGGCCACTATGGCTACACCTTC
-	TRBV2	TRBD2	TRBJ2-1	CASSSGLALEQFF	TGTGCCAGCAGTTCCGGACTAGCGCTTGAGCAGTTCTTC
few	TRBV7-2	TRBD2	TRBJ2-1	CASSLAIGAGVDNEQFF	TGTGCCAGCAGCTTAGCGATAGGAGCGGGGGTTGACAATGAGCAGTTCTTC
-	TRBV9	-	TRBJ1-1	CASTLGGGMNTEAFF	TGTGCCAGCACCCTAGGGGGAGGGATGAACACTGAAGCTTTCTTT